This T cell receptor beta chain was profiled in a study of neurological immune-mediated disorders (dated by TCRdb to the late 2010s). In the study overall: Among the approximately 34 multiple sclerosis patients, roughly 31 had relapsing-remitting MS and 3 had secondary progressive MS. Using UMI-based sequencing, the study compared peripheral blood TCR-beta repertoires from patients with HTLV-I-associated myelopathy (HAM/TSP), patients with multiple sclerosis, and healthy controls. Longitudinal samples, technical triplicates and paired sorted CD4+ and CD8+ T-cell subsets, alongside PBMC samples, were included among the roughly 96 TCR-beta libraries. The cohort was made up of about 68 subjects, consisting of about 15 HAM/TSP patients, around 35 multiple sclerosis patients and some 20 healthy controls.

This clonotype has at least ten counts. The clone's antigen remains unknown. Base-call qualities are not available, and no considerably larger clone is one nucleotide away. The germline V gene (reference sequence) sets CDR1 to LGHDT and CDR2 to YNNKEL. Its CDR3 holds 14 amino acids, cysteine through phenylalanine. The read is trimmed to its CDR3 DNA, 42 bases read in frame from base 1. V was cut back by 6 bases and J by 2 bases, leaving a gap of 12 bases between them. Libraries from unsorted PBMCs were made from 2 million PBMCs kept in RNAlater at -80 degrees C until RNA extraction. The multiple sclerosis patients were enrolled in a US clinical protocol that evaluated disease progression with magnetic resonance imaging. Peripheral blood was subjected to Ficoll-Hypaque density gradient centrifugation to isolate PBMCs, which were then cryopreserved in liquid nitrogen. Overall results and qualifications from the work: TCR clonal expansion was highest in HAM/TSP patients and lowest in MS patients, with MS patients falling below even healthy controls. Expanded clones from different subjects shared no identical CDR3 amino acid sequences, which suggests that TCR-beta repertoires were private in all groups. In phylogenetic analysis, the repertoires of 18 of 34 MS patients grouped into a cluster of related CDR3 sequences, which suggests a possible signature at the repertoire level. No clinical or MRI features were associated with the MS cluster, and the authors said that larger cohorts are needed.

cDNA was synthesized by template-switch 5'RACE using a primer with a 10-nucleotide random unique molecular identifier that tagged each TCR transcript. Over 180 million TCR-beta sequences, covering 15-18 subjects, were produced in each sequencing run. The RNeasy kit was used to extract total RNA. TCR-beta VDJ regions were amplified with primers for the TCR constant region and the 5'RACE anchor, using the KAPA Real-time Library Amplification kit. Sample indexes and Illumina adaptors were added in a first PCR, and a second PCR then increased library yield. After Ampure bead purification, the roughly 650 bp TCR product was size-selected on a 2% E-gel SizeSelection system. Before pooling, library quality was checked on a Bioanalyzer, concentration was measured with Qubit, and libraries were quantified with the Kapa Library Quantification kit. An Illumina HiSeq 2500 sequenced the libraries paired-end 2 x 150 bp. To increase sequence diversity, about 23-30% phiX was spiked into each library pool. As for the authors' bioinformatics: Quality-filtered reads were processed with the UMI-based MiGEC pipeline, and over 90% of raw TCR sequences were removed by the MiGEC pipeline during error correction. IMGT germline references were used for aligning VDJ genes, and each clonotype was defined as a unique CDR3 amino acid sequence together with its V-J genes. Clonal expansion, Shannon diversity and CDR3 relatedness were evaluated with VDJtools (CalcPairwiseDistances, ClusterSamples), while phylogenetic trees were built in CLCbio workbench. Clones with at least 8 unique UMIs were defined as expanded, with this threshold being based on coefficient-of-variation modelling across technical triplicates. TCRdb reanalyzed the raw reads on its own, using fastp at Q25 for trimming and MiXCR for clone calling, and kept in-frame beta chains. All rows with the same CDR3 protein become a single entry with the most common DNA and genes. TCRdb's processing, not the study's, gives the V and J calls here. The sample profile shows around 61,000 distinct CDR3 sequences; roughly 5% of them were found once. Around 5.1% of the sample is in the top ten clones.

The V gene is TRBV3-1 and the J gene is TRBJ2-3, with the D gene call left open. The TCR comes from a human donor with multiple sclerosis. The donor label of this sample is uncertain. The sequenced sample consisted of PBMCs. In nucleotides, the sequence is TGTGCCAGCAGTCCTTGGCACCTCACAGATACGCAGTATTTT. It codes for CASSPWHLTDTQYF.